This T cell receptor beta chain is drawn from a study of blood T cell repertoires in COVID-19. Per the original data handling: Quantification of nucleated cells was approximated via reference gene primer amplification. Sequencing was performed with immunoSEQ multiplex PCR; in TCRdb, only in-frame clones are kept and a portion is missing. V and J calls and clone size follow that table, whereas D and trimming were derived from the DNA. Among 45,000 to 55,000 clones listed, around 86% were seen once. V shed 4 bases and J shed 1 base, with 7 bases lying between them. Germline CDR1 LNHDA, CDR2 SQIVND (reference sequence). This CDR3 spans 13 amino acids.

The TCR sequence derives from a man between 45 and 60 years old with active COVID-19. The chain couples TRBV19 to TRBJ1-1, with D tentatively TRBD1 (6 bases). The source material was peripheral blood. The CDR3 DNA reads as TGTGCCAGTAGTAAGACAGGGAACACTGAAGCTTTCTTT. This codes for CASSKTGNTEAFF.